This T cell receptor beta chain emerged from a study of blood T cell repertoires in COVID-19. Study overall: Acute and convalescent COVID-19 specimens originated in the United States, Italy and Spain. T cells, B-cell-depleted T cells, or PBMCs provided the cDNA or gDNA that served as material.

Germline loops: CDR1 LNHNV, CDR2 YYDKDF (reference sequence). Trimming cost V 0 bases and J 7 bases; bases outside gene matches: 6. This CDR3 has 16 amino acids. This study enrolled people aged roughly 18 to 90 from around 26 US geographic areas. The method was immunoSEQ multiplex PCR; TCRdb's version includes in-frame clones alone and lacks a portion of them. Of approximately 220,000 clones detected, more than 70% appear once; the ten largest clones hold 6.5% to 9%. The chain employs TRBV15 and TRBJ2-2, with 9 bases aligning to TRBD2. Sequences were obtained from PBMCs or T cells enriched from blood (not recorded which). This receptor was obtained from a woman between 40 and 50 years old with acute COVID-19. The CDR3 here is CATSREYSGGNGELFF. CDR3 DNA: TGTGCCACCAGCAGAGAGTACAGCGGGGGGAACGGGGAGCTGTTTTTT. Using reference TRBV15 and TRBJ2-2 for the parts outside the CDR3, the full variable domain is DAMVIQNPRYQVTQFGKPVTLSCSQTLNHNVMYWYQQKSSQAPKLLFHYYDKDFNNEADTPDNFQSRRPNTSFCFLDIRSPGLGDTAMYLCATSREYSGGNGELFFGEGSRLTVL.